Following are 28 T cell receptor beta chains from one sample sequenced in a study of cytomegalovirus exposure and HLA in healthy donors. The study ran its PCR with 60 Vbeta and 13 Jbeta primers. Repertoires were generated with immunoSEQ multiplex PCR, while TCRdb's copy carries only in-frame clones and drops some. The sample lists some 70,000 clones; around 68% were seen once. Source material: PBMCs. The receptors stem from a woman aged 25-40 years in good health and CMV-seronegative.

The chain joins TRBV5-6 to TRBJ1-2; D remains unclear. CDR3 size: 12 residues. Per germline, CDR1 SGHDT and CDR2 YYEEEE. The V gene lost 0 bases and the J gene lost 10 bases, with 10 bases spanning the gap. The chain's CDR3 is CASSLGARIYTF. CDR3 DNA: TGTGCCAGCAGCTTGGGGGCTCGGATCTACACCTTC.

The chain recombines TRBV11-2 with TRBJ2-3; D possibly corresponds to TRBD1 (5 bases). The CDR3 spans 14 residues. Trimming cost V 2 bases and J 2 bases, with 8 bases left between them. CDR1 SGHAT and CDR2 FQNNGV come from the germline V gene. The CDR3 spells CASSLKGYTDTQYF. The CDR3 bases are TGTGCCAGCAGCTTAAAGGGGTACACAGATACGCAGTATTTT.

This chain connects TRBV19 to TRBJ1-2; weak D call: TRBD1 (6 bases). V lost 3 bases to trimming and J lost 4 bases, with 12 bases between them. There are 14 residues in the CDR3. The V gene's germline CDR1 is LNHDA and CDR2 SQIVND (reference sequence). In DNA form, the CDR3 reads TGTGCCAGTAGTATGAGGACAGCCTCCTATGGCTACACCTTC. Its protein product is CASSMRTASYGYTF.

This clone was detected a few times. The rearrangement links TRBV6-5 to TRBJ1-5, with a tentative D call TRBD1 (5 bases). The V gene's germline CDR1 is MNHEY and CDR2 SVGAGI. This CDR3 region has 15 residues. Trimming left V 5 bases short and J 4 bases short, with 15 bases between. The CDR3 here is CASSPRRTKNQPQHF. The CDR3 DNA reads TGTGCCAGCAGTCCCAGAAGGACAAAAAATCAGCCCCAGCATTTT.

The chain has TRBV28 and TRBJ1-5, with D possibly being TRBD1 (6 bases). Germline V gene data show CDR1 as MDHEN and CDR2 as SYDVKM. Between the trimmed V and J ends, which lost 6 bases and 5 bases, there was a span of 23 bases. The CDR3 is 17 amino acids. In DNA, the CDR3 is TGTGCCAGCAGATTTCTCCGGGACACTTATTTAGATCAGCCCCAGCATTTT. It yields the protein CASRFLRDTYLDQPQHF. The entire variable domain, with the rest obtained from reference TRBV28 and TRBJ1-5, is as follows: DVKVTQSSRYLVKRTGEKVFLECVQDMDHENMFWYRQDPGLGLRLIYFSYDVKMKEKGDIPEGYSVSREKKERFSLILESASTNQTSMYLCASRFLRDTYLDQPQHFGDGTRLSIL.

The gene calls are TRBV9 and TRBJ2-3, with 7 nucleotides matching TRBD2. The junction had 10 bases not matched to a gene; V was cut back by 3 bases and J by 3 bases. The CDR3 has 16 amino acids. The germline V gene has CDR1 SGDLS and CDR2 YYNGEE. In nucleotides, the CDR3 is TGTGCCAGCAGCGCACCCCTGGGGAGGGGAACAGATACGCAGTATTTT. It encodes CASSAPLGRGTDTQYF.

The rearrangement links TRBV7-2 to TRBJ2-7; D possibly corresponds to TRBD2 (6 bases). V dropped 6 bases and J dropped 2 bases, with 11 bases sitting between them. The CDR3 has 13 amino acids. CDR1 SGHTA and CDR2 FQGNSA come from the germline V gene. The CDR3 sequence: CASRPGLPYEQYF. CDR3 DNA sequence: TGTGCCAGCAGACCGGGACTCCCCTACGAGCAGTACTTC.

This clone was seen just once. The gene calls are TRBV6-1 and TRBJ2-5; maybe TRBD1 (6 bases). The closer fit of TRBJ2-7 to the DNA end suggests the J call may be wrong. CDR1 is MNHNS, CDR2 SASEGT, per germline. The CDR3 consists of 14 residues. The CDR3 here is CASSETGRDNEQYF. The DNA of the CDR3 is TGTGCCAGCAGTGAAACGGGCAGGGACAACGAGCAGTACTTC.

This rearrangement joins TRBV6-5 to TRBJ2-1, with a tentative D call TRBD1 (6 bases). Germline-derived CDR1 and CDR2 are MNHEY and SVGAGI. V shed 2 bases and J shed 4 bases, with 9 bases lying between them. The CDR3 has 14 residues. DNA for the CDR3: TGTGCCAGCAGTTACGGGGGCAGATACAATGAGCAGTTCTTC. It yields the protein CASSYGGRYNEQFF.

This clone was detected a few times. V and J are TRBV27 and TRBJ1-1; 9 bases match TRBD1. Losses at the gene ends were 6 bases for V and 11 bases for J; bases not matched to a gene: 10. Looked up from germline, CDR1 is MNHEY and CDR2 is SMNVEV (reference sequence). This CDR3 spans 13 amino acids. CDR3 residues: CASSSGTGHWAFF. The CDR3 region has the DNA TGTGCCAGCAGCTCCGGGACAGGGCATTGGGCTTTCTTT.

The gene calls are TRBV5-8 and TRBJ1-1; 7 bases fit TRBD1. CDR1 is SGHTS, CDR2 YDEGEE, per germline. V lost 3 bases, J lost 7 bases, and 3 bases stayed unmatched. The CDR3 totals 12 residues. The CDR3 spells CASSSGTVEAFF. CDR3 nucleotide sequence: TGTGCCAGCAGCTCGGGGACAGTTGAAGCTTTCTTT.

The chain recombines TRBV5-4 with TRBJ2-5, with D possibly being TRBD1 (6 bases). The germline V gene has CDR1 SGHNT and CDR2 YYREEE (reference sequence). The CDR3 runs 15 residues. The V gene lost 4 bases and the J gene lost 5 bases, with 18 bases spanning the gap. The CDR3 coding sequence is TGTGCCAGCAGCCAACCGACAGGTACCGTGGAGACCCAGTACTTC. It encodes CASSQPTGTVETQYF.

This clone was seen only once. The chain recombines TRBV2 with TRBJ1-2, with 7 nucleotides matching TRBD1. This CDR3 spans 12 amino acids. Germline trimming cut 8 bases from V and 4 bases from J; bases unmatched to any gene: 4. Germline V lookup: CDR1 SNHLY, CDR2 FYNNEI. The chain's CDR3 is CASQGTAYGYTF. The CDR3 nucleotides are TGTGCCAGCCAAGGGACAGCCTATGGCTACACCTTC. Drawing the rest from reference TRBV2 and TRBJ1-2, the complete variable domain is EPEVTQTPSHQVTQMGQEVILRCVPISNHLYFYWYRQILGQKVEFLVSFYNNEISEKSEIFDDQFSVERPDGSNFTLKIRSTKLEDSAMYFCASQGTAYGYTFGSGTRLTVV.

The chain links TRBV5-1 to TRBJ2-3; 9 bases fit TRBD2. This CDR3 is built from 15 residues. Unmatched junction bases numbered 6, after V lost 0 bases and J lost 7 bases. Per germline, CDR1 SGHRS and CDR2 YFSETQ. The CDR3 nucleotides are TGCGCCAGCAGCTTGGAGGCGGGGGGGCCTTATACGCAGTATTTT. Amino acid sequence: CASSLEAGGPYTQYF.

This chain connects TRBV30 to TRBJ2-2; TRBD1 matches 9 bases. This CDR3 has 14 amino acids. V gave up 4 bases and J gave up 3 bases; unmatched junction bases: 3. Germline-derived CDR1 and CDR2 are GTSNPN and SVGIG (reference sequence). The CDR3 region is CAWKTGGDTGELFF. CDR3 sequence (DNA): TGTGCCTGGAAGACAGGGGGTGACACCGGGGAGCTGTTTTTT.

This sequence joins TRBV19 and TRBJ2-5; D possibly corresponds to TRBD1 (6 bases). CDR3 length: 16 residues. Germline V lookup: CDR1 LNHDA, CDR2 SQIVND (reference sequence). The V and J ends lost 3 bases and 1 base respectively, with 15 bases between them. CDR3 sequence (DNA): TGTGCCAGTAGTATCTACCCCGGGACAACCCAAGAGACCCAGTACTTC. Protein sequence: CASSIYPGTTQETQYF.

There are a few counts of this clone. The J gene is TRBJ2-5, the V gene TRBV6-5, with D perhaps matching TRBD2 (6 bases). The CDR3 has 14 amino acids. The V end was cut by 1 base, the J end by 2 bases, with 8 bases between. Per germline, CDR1 MNHEY and CDR2 SVGAGI. The CDR3 sequence is CASSYFGGQETQYF. The CDR3, as DNA: TGTGCCAGCAGTTACTTCGGGGGTCAAGAGACCCAGTACTTC.

The rearrangement links TRBV15 to TRBJ2-3; maybe TRBD2 (6 bases). V gave up 1 base and J gave up 3 bases, with 14 bases separating them. CDR3 length: 16 residues. The germline CDR1 and CDR2 sequences are LNHNV and YYDKDF (reference sequence). The CDR3 DNA reads TGTGCCACCAGCAGAGGGCTATACGGGACTACAGATACGCAGTATTTT. Its protein is CATSRGLYGTTDTQYF.

The chain has TRBV15 and TRBJ1-6, with D unresolved. In germline, CDR1 is LNHNV, CDR2 YYDKDF (reference sequence). The CDR3 length is 15 residues. Trimming shortened V by 1 base and J by 8 bases, and 12 bases separated the two germline ends. CDR3: CATSRVGGVDSPLHF. CDR3 nucleotides: TGTGCCACCAGCAGAGTAGGAGGTGTGGATTCACCCCTCCACTTT.

By proportion, this clone is medium-sized (0.01 to 0.1%). V gene TRBV15 combines with J gene TRBJ1-1, with 8 bases matching TRBD1. The CDR3 sequence is 16 residues long. The V segment lost 2 bases and the J segment 3 bases; nucleotides outside the gene matches: 8. Germline CDR1 LNHNV, CDR2 YYDKDF (reference sequence). The CDR3 DNA is TGTGCCACCAGCAGATATCAACAGGGGGAGGACACTGAAGCTTTCTTT. This gives the protein CATSRYQQGEDTEAFF.

The genes are TRBV6-1 and TRBJ2-2; D ambiguous. Trimming took off 4 bases at V and 3 bases at J, with 9 bases between the two ends. The CDR3 has 14 amino acids. The germline V gene encodes CDR1 MNHNS and CDR2 SASEGT. CDR3 protein: CASSANRDTGELFF. In DNA form, the CDR3 reads TGTGCCAGCAGTGCCAACAGAGACACCGGGGAGCTGTTTTTT.

This clone was recorded a few times. This chain uses TRBV10-3 with TRBJ1-2; 8 nucleotides align to TRBD1. The CDR3 totals 13 residues. The junction had 4 bases not matched to a gene; V was cut back by 4 bases and J by 6 bases. CDR1 and CDR2 (germline): ENHRY, SYGVKD. CDR3 loop: CAISAGQGDGYTF. The DNA of the CDR3 is TGTGCCATCAGTGCCGGACAGGGAGATGGCTACACCTTC.

This chain connects TRBV27 to TRBJ1-2, with 7 positions matching TRBD1. The V and J ends lost 3 bases and 4 bases, in that order; junction bases with no gene match: 2. The CDR3 consists of 13 residues. Germline V gene data show CDR1 as MNHEY and CDR2 as SMNVEV (reference sequence). The CDR3 bases are TGTGCCAGCAGTTTTCGGGACAGCTATGGCTACACCTTC. Amino acids: CASSFRDSYGYTF.

The J gene is TRBJ1-2, the V gene TRBV25-1, with D possibly being TRBD1 (5 bases). Germline values: CDR1 MGHDK, CDR2 SYGVNS. V was clipped by 3 bases and J by 5 bases, with 13 bases between them. The CDR3 consists of 14 residues. CDR3 in amino acids: CASSDTGDNYGYTF. CDR3 nucleotide sequence: TGTGCCAGCAGTGATACGGGGGATAATTATGGCTACACCTTC.

This sequence joins TRBV5-4 and TRBJ2-3, with TRBD2 identical over 11 bases. Germline V gene sequence: CDR1 SGHNT, CDR2 YYREEE (reference sequence). The length of the CDR3 is 16 residues. Trimming cost V 4 bases and J 6 bases; bases outside gene matches: 10. CDR3 in amino acids: CASSVYSGGALDTQYF. The CDR3 DNA sequence: TGTGCCAGCAGCGTATATAGCGGGGGGGCCCTCGATACGCAGTATTTT.

The chain combines TRBV28 with TRBJ2-5, with TRBD2 as a possible D gene (7 bases). The ends were cut back, 6 bases at V and 5 bases at J, with 19 bases in the middle. The V gene's germline CDR1 is MDHEN and CDR2 SYDVKM. The CDR3 totals 15 residues. The CDR3 DNA is TGTGCCAGCAGGCCGTCCGGGGGGCCAGGGGAGACCCAGTACTTC. Protein: CASRPSGGPGETQYF.

The CDR3 here is CAWSSRENYGYTF. The CDR3 DNA follows: TGTGCCTGGAGTTCTCGGGAGAACTATGGCTACACCTTC. V and J are TRBV30 and TRBJ1-2; no clear D gene. CDR1 is GTSNPN and CDR2 is SVGIG in the germline V gene (reference sequence). The germline V and J ends were trimmed by 2 bases and 2 bases, with 9 bases remaining between them. CDR3 length: 13 residues.

V gene TRBV5-1 combines with J gene TRBJ1-2; weak D call: TRBD1 (6 bases). CDR3 size: 16 residues. V lost 4 bases to trimming and J lost 4 bases, with 20 bases between them. The germline V gene has CDR1 SGHRS and CDR2 YFSETQ. CDR3 nucleotides: TGCGCCAGCAGCCCCACCCGGACAGTCACCTTCTATGGCTACACCTTC. Translated, it gives CASSPTRTVTFYGYTF.